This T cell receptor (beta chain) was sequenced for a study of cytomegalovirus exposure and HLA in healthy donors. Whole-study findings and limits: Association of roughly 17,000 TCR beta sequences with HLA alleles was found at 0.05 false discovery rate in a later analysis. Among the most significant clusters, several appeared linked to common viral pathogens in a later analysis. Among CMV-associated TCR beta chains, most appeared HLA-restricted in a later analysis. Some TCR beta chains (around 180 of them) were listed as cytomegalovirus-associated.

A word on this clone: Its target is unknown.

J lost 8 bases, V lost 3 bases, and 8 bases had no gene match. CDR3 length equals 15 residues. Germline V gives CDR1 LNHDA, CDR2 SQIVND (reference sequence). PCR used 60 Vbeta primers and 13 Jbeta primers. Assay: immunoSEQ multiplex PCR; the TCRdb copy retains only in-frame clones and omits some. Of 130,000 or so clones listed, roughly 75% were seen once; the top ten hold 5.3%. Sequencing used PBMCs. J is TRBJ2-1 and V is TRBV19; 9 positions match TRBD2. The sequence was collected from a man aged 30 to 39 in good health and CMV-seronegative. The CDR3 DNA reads TGTGCCAGTAGTATGCCGGCGGGAGGGCTTGATGAGCAGTTCTTC. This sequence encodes CASSMPAGGLDEQFF.